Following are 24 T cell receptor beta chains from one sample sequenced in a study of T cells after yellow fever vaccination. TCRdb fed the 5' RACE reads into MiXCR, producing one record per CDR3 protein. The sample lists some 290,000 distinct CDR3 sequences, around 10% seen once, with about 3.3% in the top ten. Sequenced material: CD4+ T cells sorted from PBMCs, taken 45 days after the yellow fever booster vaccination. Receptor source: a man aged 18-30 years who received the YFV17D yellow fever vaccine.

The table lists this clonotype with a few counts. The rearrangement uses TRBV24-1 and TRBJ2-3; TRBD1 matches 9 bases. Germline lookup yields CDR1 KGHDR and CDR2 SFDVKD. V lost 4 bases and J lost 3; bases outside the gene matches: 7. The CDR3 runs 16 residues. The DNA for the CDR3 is TGTGCCACCAGTGAGGGGTCCGGGACAGGGACAGATACGCAGTATTTT. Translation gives CATSEGSGTGTDTQYF.

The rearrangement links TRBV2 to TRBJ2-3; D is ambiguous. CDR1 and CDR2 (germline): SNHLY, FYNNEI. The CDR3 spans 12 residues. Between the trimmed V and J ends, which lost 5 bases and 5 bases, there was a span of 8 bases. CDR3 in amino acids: CASSFRRDTQYF. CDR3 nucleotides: TGTGCCAGCAGTTTCCGGAGAGATACGCAGTATTTT.

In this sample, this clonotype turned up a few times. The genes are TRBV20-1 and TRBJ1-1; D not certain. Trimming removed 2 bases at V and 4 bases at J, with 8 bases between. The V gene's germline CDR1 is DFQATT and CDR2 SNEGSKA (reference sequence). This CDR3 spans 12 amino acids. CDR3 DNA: TGCAGTGCTAGATTCCGGCGCACTGAAGCTTTCTTT. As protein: CSARFRRTEAFF.

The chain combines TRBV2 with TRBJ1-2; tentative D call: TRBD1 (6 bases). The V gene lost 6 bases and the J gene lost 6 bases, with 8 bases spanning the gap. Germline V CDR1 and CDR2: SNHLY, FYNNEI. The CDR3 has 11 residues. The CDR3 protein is CASRQGDGYTF. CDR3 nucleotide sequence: TGTGCCAGCAGACAGGGTGATGGCTACACCTTC.

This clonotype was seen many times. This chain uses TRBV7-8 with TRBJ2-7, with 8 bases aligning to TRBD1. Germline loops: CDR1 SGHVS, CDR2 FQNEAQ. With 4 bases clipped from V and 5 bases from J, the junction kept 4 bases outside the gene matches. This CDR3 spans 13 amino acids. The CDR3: CASSWTGRNEQYF. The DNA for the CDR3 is TGTGCCAGCAGCTGGACAGGGAGGAACGAGCAGTACTTC.

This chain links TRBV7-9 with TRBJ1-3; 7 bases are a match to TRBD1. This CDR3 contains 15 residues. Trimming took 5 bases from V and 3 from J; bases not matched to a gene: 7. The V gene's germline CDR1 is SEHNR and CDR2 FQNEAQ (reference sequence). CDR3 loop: CASSRDRGYGNTIYF. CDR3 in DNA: TGTGCCAGCAGCCGGGACAGAGGTTATGGAAACACCATATATTTT.

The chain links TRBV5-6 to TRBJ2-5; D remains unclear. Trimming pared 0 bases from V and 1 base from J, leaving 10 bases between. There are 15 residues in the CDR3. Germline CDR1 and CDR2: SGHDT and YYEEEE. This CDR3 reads CASSLADGLQETQYF. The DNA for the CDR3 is TGTGCCAGCAGCTTGGCAGACGGCCTCCAAGAGACCCAGTACTTC.

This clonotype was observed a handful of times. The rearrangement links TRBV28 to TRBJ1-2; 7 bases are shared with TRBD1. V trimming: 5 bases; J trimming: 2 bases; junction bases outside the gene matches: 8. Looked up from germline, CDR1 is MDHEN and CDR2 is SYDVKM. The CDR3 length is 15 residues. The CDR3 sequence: CASSPERQGNYGYTF. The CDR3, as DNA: TGTGCCAGCAGTCCCGAACGACAGGGAAACTATGGCTACACCTTC.

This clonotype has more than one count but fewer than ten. CDR3 coding DNA: TGTGCCAGCCACAGGACGGAGCAGAGAGCTTTCTTT. Translated: CASHRTEQRAFF. The rearrangement joins TRBV6-6 to TRBJ1-1; D perhaps matches TRBD1 (5 bases). Per germline, CDR1 MNHNY and CDR2 SVGAGI (reference sequence). The V end lost 8 bases, the J end lost 10 bases, and 17 bases lay between the germline ends. The CDR3 length is 12 residues.

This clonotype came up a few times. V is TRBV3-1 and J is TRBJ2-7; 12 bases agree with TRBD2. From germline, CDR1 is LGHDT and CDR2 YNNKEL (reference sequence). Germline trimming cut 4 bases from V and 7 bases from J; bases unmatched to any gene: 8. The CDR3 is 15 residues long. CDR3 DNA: TGTGCCAGCAGCCCCCGACTAGCGGGGGCCTTGGAGCAGTACTTC. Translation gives CASSPRLAGALEQYF.

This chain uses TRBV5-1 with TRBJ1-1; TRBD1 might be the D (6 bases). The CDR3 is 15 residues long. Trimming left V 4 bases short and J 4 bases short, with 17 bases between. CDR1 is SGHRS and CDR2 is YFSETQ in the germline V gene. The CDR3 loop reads CASSPRQAGSTEAFF. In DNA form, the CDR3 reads TGCGCCAGCAGCCCACGACAGGCGGGCAGCACTGAAGCTTTCTTT.

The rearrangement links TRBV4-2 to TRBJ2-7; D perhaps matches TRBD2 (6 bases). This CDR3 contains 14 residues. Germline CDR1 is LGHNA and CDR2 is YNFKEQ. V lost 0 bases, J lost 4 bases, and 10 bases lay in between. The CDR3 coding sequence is TGTGCCAGCAGCCAAGATCGGAGGGGTTACGAGCAGTACTTC. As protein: CASSQDRRGYEQYF.

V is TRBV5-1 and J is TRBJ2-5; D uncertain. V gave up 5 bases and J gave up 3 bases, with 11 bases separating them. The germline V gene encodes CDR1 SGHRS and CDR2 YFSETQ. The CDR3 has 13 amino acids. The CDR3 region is CASSILNEETQYF. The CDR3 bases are TGCGCCAGCAGTATCCTGAATGAAGAGACCCAGTACTTC. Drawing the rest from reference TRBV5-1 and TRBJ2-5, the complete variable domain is KAGVTQTPRYLIKTRGQQVTLSCSPISGHRSVSWYQQTPGQGLQFLFEYFSETQRNKGNFPGRFSGRQFSNSRSEMNVSTLELGDSALYLCASSILNEETQYFGPGTRLLVL.

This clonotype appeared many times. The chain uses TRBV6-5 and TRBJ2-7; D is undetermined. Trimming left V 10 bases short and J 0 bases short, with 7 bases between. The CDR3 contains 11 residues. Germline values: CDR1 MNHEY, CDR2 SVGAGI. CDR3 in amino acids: CATRSSYEQYF. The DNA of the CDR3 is TGTGCCACCCGGAGCTCCTACGAGCAGTACTTC.

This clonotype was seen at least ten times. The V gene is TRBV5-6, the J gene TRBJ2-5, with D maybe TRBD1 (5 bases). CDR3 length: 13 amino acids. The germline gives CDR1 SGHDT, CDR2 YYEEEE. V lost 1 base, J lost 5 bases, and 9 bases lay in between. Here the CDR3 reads CASSLSGAETQYF. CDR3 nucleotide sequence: TGTGCCAGCAGCTTGAGTGGGGCTGAGACCCAGTACTTC.

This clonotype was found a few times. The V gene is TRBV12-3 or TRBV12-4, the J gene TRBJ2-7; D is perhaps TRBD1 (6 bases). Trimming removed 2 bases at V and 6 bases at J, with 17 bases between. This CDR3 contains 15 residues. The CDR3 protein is CASSLNWQGTVEQYF. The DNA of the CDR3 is TGTGCCAGCAGTTTAAATTGGCAGGGGACGGTCGAGCAGTACTTC.

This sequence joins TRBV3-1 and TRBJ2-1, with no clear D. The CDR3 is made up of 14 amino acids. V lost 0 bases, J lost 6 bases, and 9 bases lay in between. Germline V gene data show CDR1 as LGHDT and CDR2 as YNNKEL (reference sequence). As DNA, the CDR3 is TGTGCCAGCAGCCAAGATTTCGTCCGCAATGAGCAGTTCTTC. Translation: CASSQDFVRNEQFF.

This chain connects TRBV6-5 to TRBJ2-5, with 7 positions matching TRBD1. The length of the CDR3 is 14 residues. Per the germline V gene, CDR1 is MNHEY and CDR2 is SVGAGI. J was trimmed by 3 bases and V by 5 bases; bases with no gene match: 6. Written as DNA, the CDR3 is TGTGCCAGCAGTAAACGGACAGGAAAAGAGACCCAGTACTTC. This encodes CASSKRTGKETQYF.

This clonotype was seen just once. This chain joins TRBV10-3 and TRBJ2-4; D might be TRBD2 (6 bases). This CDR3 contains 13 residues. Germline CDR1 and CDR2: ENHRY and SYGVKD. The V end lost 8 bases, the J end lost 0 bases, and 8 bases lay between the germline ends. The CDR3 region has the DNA TGTGCCATCGGGACTTTAGCCAAAAACATTCAGTACTTC. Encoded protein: CAIGTLAKNIQYF.

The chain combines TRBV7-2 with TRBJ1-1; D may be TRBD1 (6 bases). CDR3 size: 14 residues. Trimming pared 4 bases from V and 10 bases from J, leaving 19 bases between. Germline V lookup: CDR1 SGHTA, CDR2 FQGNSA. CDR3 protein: CASSSSPQGRGAFF. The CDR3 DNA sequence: TGTGCCAGCAGCTCAAGCCCACAGGGACGGGGAGCTTTCTTT.

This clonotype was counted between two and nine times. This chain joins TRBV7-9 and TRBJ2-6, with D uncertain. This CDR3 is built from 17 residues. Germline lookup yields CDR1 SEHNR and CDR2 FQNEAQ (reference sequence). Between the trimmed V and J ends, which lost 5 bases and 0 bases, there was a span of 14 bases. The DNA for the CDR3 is TGTGCCAGCAGCCCCGGCGTGATAAGCTCTGGGGCCAACGTCCTGACTTTC. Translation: CASSPGVISSGANVLTF.

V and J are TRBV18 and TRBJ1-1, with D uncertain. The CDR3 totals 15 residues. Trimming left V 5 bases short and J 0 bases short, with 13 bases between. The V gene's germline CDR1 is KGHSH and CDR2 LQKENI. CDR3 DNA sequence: TGTGCCAGCTCATTGGAGGGAGCCCTGAACACTGAAGCTTTCTTT. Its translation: CASSLEGALNTEAFF.

CDR3 sequence (DNA): TGCGCCAGCAGTCAGGGGTCGGGCTACGAGCAGTACTTC. Encoded protein: CASSQGSGYEQYF. The chain uses TRBV10-2 and TRBJ2-7; TRBD1 is a possible D gene (6 bases). There are 13 residues in the CDR3. Germline V gives CDR1 WSHSY, CDR2 SAAADI. The ends were cut back, 5 bases at V and 3 bases at J, with 11 bases in the middle.

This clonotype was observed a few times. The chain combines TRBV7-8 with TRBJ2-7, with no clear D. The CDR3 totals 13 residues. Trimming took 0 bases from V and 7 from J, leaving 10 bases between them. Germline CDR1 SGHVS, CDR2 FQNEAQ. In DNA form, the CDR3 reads TGTGCCAGCAGCTTAGCGCAGAGGAAAGAGCAGTACTTC. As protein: CASSLAQRKEQYF.